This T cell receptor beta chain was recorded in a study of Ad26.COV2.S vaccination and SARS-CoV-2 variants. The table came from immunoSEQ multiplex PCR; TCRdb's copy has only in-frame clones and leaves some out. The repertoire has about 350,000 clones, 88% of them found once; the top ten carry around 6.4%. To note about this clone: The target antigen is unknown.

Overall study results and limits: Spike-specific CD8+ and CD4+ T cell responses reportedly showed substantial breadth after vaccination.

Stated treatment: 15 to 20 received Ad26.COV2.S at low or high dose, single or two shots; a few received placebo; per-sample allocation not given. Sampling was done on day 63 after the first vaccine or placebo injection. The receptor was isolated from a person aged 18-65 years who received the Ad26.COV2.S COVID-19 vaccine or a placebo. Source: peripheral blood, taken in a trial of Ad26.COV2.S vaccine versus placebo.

CDR3: CAKKRSVYQYF. In DNA form, the CDR3 reads TGCGCCAAGAAAAGGAGTGTATATCAGTACTTC. This chain joins TRBV5-1 and TRBJ2-4; no definite D call. The V and J ends lost 9 bases and 12 bases respectively, with 16 bases between them. CDR1 is SGHRS, CDR2 YFSETQ, per germline. This CDR3 region has 11 residues.